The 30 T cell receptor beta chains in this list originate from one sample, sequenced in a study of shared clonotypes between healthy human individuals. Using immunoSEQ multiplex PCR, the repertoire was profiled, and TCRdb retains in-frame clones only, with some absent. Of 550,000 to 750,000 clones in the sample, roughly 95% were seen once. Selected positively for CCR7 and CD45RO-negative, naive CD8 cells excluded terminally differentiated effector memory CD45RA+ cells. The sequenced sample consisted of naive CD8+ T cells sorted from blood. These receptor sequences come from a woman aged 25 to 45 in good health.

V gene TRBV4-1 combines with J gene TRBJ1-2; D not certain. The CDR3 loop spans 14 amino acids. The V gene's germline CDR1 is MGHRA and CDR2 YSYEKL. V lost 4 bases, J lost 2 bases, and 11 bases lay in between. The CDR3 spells CASSLAGTNYGYTF. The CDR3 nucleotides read TGCGCCAGCAGCCTGGCGGGCACCAACTATGGCTACACCTTC.

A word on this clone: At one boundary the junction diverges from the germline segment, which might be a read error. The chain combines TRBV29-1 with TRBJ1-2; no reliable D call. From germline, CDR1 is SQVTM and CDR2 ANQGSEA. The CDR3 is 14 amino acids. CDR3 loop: CSVEVSSANYGYTF. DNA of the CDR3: TGCAGCGTTGAAGTTTCTTCAGCTAACTATGGCTACACTTTC.

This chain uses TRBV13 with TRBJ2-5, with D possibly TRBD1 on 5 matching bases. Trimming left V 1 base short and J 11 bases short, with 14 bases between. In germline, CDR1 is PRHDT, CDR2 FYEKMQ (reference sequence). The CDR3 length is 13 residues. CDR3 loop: CASSLAQQGEQYF. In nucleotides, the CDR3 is TGTGCCAGCAGCTTAGCGCAGCAGGGTGAGCAGTACTTC.

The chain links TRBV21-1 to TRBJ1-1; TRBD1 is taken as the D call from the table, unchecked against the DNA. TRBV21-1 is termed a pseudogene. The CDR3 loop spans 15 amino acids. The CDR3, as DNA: TGTGCCAGCACCGGGACAGGGGGGATGAACACTGAAGCTTTCTTT. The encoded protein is CASTGTGGMNTEAFF.

Here the CDR3 reads CASSHVAGPYRNSPLHF. CDR3 coding DNA: TGTGCCAGCAGCCATGTCGCGGGACCTTATCGTAATTCACCCCTCCACTTT. The chain joins TRBV16 to TRBJ1-6; D might be TRBD1 (5 bases). The CDR3 consists of 17 residues. Per germline, CDR1 KGHSY and CDR2 FQNENV. Trimming took 3 bases from V and 6 from J, leaving 18 bases between them.

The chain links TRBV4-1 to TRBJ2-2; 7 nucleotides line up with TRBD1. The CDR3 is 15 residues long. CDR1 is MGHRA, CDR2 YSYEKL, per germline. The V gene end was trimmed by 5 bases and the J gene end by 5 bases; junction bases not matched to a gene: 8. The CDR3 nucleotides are TGCGCCAGCAGCTTCAGACAGGGAAGTACCGGGGAGCTGTTTTTT. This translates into CASSFRQGSTGELFF.

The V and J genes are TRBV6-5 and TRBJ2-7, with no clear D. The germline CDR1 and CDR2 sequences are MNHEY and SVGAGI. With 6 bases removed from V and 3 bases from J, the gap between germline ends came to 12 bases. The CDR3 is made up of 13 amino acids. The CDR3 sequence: CASSFGPNYEQYF. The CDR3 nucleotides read TGTGCCAGCAGCTTCGGACCTAACTACGAGCAGTACTTC.

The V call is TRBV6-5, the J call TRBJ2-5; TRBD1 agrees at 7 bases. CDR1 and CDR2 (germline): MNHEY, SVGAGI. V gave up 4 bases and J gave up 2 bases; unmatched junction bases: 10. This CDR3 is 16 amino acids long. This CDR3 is CASSFRDRIVQETQYF. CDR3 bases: TGTGCCAGCAGTTTCCGGGACAGAATTGTACAAGAGACCCAGTACTTC.

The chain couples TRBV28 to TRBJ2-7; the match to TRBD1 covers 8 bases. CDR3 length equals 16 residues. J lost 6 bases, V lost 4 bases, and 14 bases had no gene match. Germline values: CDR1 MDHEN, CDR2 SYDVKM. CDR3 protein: CASSSPKEDRDTEQYF. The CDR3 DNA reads TGTGCCAGCAGTTCCCCCAAAGAGGACAGGGACACCGAGCAGTACTTC.

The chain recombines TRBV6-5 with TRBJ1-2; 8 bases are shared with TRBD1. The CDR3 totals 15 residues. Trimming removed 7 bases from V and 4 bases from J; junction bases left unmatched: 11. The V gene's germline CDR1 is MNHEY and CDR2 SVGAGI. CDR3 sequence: CASKDRQGLFYGYTF. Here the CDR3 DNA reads TGTGCCAGCAAGGACCGACAGGGGTTGTTCTATGGCTACACCTTC.

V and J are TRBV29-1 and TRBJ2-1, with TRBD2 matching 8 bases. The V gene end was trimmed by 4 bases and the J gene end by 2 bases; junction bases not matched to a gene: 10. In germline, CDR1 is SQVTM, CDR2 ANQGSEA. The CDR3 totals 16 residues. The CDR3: CSVGGGRRTTYNEQFF. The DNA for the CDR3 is TGCAGCGTTGGGGGCGGGAGGCGTACTACCTACAATGAGCAGTTCTTC.

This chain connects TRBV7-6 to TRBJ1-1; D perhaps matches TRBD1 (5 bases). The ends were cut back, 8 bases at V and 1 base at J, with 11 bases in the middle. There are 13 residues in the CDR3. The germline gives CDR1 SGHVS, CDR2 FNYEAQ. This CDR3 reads CASSPGENTEAFF. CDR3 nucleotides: TGTGCCAGCTCGCCGGGGGAGAACACTGAAGCTTTCTTT.

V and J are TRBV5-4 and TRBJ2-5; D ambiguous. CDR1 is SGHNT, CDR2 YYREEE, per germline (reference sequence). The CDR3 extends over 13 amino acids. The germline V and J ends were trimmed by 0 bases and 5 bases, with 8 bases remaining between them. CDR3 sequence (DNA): TGTGCCAGCAGCTTGGAGTCTGCGGAGACCCAGTACTTC. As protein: CASSLESAETQYF. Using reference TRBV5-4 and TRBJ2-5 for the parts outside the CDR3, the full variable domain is ETGVTQSPTHLIKTRGQQVTLRCSSQSGHNTVSWYQQALGQGPQFIFQYYREEENGRGNFPPRFSGLQFPNYSSELNVNALELDDSALYLCASSLESAETQYFGPGTRLLVL.

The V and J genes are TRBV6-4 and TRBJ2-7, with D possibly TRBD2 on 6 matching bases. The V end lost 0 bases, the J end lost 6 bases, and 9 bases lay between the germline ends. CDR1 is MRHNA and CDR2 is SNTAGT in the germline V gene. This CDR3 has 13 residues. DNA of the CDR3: TGTGCCAGCAGTGACTCCGGGAGCCTCGAGCAGTACTTC. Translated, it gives CASSDSGSLEQYF.

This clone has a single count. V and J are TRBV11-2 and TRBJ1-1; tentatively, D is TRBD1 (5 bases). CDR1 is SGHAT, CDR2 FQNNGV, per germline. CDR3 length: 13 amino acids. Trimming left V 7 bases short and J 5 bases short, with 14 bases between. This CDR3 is CASTQGLGTEAFF. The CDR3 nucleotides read TGTGCCAGCACTCAGGGATTGGGGACTGAAGCTTTCTTT.

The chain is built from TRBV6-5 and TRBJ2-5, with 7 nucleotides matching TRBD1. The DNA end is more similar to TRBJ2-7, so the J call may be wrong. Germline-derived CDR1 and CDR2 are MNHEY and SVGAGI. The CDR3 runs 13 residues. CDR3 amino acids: CATKDRASYEQYF. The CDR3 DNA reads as TGTGCCACCAAAGACAGGGCCTCTTACGAGCAGTACTTC.

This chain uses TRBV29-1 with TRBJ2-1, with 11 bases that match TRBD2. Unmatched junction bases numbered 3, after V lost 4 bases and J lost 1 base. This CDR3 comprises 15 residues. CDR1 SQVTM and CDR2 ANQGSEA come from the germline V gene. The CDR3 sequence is CSVAGLAGSYNEQFF. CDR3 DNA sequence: TGCAGCGTTGCCGGACTAGCGGGTTCCTACAATGAGCAGTTCTTC.

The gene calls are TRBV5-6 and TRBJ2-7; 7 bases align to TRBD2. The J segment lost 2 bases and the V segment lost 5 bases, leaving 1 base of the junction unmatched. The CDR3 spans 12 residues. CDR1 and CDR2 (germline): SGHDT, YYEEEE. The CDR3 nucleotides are TGTGCCAGCAGGGGAGGGACCTACGAGCAGTACTTC. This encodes CASRGGTYEQYF.

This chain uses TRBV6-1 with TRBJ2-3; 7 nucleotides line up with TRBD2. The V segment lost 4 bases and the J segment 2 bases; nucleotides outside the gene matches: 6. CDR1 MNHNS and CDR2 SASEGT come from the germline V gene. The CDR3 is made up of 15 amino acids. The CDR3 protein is CASSALREYTDTQYF. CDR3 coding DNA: TGTGCCAGCAGTGCTTTGCGGGAGTACACAGATACGCAGTATTTT.

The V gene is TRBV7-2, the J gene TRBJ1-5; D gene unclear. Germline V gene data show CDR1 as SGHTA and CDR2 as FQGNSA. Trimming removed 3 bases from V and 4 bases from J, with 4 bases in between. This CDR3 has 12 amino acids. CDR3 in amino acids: CASSLWNQPQHF. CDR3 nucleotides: TGTGCCAGCAGCTTGTGGAATCAGCCCCAGCATTTT.

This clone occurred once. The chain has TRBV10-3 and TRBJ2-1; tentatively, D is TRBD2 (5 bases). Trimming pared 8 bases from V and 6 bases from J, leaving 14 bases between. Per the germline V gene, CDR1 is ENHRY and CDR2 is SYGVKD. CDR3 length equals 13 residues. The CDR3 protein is CAIGRDLTNEQFF. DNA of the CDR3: TGTGCCATCGGGAGAGATCTTACCAATGAGCAGTTCTTC.

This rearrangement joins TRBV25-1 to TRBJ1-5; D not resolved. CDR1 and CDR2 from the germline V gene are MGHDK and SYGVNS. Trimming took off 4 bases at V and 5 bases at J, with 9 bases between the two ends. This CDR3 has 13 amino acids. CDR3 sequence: CASSVIGDQPQHF. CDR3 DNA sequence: TGTGCCAGCAGTGTTATAGGAGATCAGCCCCAGCATTTT.

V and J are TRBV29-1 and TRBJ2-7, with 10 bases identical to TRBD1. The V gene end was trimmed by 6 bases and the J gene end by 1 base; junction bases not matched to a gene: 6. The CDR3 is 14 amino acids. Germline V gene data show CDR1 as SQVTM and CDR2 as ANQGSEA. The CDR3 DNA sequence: TGCAGCGTGGCCGACAGGGGGCTTTCCTACGAGCAGTACTTC. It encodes CSVADRGLSYEQYF.

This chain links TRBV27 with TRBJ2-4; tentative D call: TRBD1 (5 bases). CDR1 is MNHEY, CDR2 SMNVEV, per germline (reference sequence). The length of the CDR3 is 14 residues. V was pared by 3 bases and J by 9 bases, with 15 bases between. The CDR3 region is CASSFDNRRFIQYF. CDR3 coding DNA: TGTGCCAGCAGTTTTGATAACAGGCGGTTCATTCAGTACTTC.

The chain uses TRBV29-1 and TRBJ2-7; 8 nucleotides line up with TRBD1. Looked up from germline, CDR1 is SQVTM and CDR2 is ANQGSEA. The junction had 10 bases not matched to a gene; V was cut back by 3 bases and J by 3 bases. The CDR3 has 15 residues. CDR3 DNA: TGCAGCGTTGACCTAACCGGACAGGGAGACTACGAGCAGTACTTC. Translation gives CSVDLTGQGDYEQYF.

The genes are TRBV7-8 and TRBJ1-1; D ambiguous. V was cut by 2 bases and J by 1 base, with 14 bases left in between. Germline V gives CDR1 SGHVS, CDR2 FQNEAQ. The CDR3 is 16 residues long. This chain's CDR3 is CASSLSRIAENTEAFF. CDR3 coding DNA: TGTGCCAGCAGCTTATCTAGGATTGCGGAGAACACTGAAGCTTTCTTT.

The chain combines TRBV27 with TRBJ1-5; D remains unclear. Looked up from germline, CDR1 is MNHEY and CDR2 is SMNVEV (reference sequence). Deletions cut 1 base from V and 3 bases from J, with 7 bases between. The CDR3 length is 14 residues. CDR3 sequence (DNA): TGTGCCAGCAGTTTATTAGGGAACAATCAGCCCCAGCATTTT. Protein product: CASSLLGNNQPQHF.

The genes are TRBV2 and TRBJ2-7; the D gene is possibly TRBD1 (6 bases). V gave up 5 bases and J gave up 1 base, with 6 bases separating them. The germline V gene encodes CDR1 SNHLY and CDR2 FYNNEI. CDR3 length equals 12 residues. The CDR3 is CASSTGSYEQYF. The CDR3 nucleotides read TGTGCCAGCAGTACAGGGTCCTACGAGCAGTACTTC.

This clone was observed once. The CDR3 here is CASKLLAGGPYEQYF. The CDR3 bases are TGTGCCAGCAAGTTACTAGCGGGAGGCCCCTACGAGCAGTACTTC. The chain recombines TRBV6-1 with TRBJ2-7, with 12 bases matching TRBD2. The V gene's germline CDR1 is MNHNS and CDR2 SASEGT. Germline trimming cut 7 bases from V and 2 bases from J; bases unmatched to any gene: 6. This CDR3 comprises 15 residues.

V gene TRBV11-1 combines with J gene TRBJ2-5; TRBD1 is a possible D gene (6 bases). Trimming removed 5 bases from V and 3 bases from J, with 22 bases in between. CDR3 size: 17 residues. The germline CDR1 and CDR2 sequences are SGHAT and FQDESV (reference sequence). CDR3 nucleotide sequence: TGTGCCAGCAGCAACCCGGGCCCATGGACAGCGAAAGAGACCCAGTACTTC. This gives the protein CASSNPGPWTAKETQYF.